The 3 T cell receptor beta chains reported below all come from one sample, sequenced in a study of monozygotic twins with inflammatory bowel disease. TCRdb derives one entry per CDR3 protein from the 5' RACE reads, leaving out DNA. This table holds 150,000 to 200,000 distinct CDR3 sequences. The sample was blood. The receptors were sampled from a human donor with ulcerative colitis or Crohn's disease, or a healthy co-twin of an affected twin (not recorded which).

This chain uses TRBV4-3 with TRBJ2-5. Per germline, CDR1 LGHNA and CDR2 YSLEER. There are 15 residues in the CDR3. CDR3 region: CASSQALGRQETQYF.

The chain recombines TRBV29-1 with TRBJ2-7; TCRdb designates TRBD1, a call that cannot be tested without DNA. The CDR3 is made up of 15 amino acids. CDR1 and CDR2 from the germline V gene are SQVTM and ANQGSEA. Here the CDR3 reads CSVEDDRGSTYEQYF.

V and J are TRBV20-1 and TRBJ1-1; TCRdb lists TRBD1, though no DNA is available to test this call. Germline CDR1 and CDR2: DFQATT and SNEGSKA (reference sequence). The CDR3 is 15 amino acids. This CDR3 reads CSARGGGGVNTEAFF.